This T cell receptor beta chain appears in the sequencing data of a study of blood T cells in healthy people across ages. This CDR3 spans 15 amino acids. Germline trimming cut 5 bases from V and 5 bases from J; bases unmatched to any gene: 9. Germline V CDR1 and CDR2: SGHAT, FQNNGV. A J-beta primer mix and a sample-barcoded 5' primer were used in a second PCR of about 7 to 12 cycles. Carrying 12 random nucleotides, a template-switch adaptor labeled each individual cDNA molecule. TCRdb re-derived calls from the 5' RACE reads in MiXCR, one entry per CDR3 protein. Of fewer than 1.5 million distinct CDR3 sequences in the sample, 42% were seen once. Isolating PBMCs gave at least 6 million of these cells per sample. This clonotype was counted a few times.

This chain links TRBV11-2 with TRBJ2-7; 10 bases fit TRBD2. This receptor was taken from a young woman in good health. Specimen: blood. CDR3 DNA: TGTGCCAGCAGCGGGCCTAGCGGGAGTCGCGACGAGCAGTACTTC. Protein product: CASSGPSGSRDEQYF.